The sequence of this T cell receptor (beta chain) was determined in a study of CD8+ T cells in alopecia areata. Germline CDR1 and CDR2: SQVTM and ANQGSEA. The CDR3 is 17 residues long. V lost 0 bases, J lost 0 bases, and 15 bases lay in between. In each case, RNA was isolated and then reverse transcribed into cDNA as the sequencing template. Method: immunoSEQ multiplex PCR; TCRdb's copy keeps in-frame clones and lacks some. The sample holds over 85,000 clones, roughly 47% seen once. Material for sequencing was CD4+ T cells sorted from blood. The TCR comes from a human donor with alopecia areata. V is TRBV29-1 and J is TRBJ2-1; tentatively, D is TRBD2 (6 bases). CDR3 in DNA: TGCAGCGTTGAAGATGGGACTGGTTTCTTCTCCTACAATGAGCAGTTCTTC. Translated, it gives CSVEDGTGFFSYNEQFF.